This T cell receptor (beta chain) was recovered during a study of blood T cell repertoires in COVID-19. Assay: immunoSEQ multiplex PCR; the TCRdb copy retains only in-frame clones and omits some. The sample records roughly 40,000 clones, just over 90% being singletons. The V gene's germline CDR1 is SGHRS and CDR2 YFSETQ. The CDR3 loop spans 13 amino acids. Trimming shortened V by 3 bases and J by 4 bases, and 10 bases separated the two germline ends. The rearrangement uses TRBV5-1 and TRBJ1-2; a weak D match, TRBD1 (5 bases). Material: peripheral blood. The source is a man in his fifties with COVID-19, enrolled during active disease. The CDR3 spells CASSSGQAYGYTF. CDR3 coding DNA: TGCGCCAGCAGCTCCGGACAAGCCTATGGCTACACCTTC.